This is a list of T cell receptor beta chains from one sample in a study of neoadjuvant anti-PD-1 for oral cavity cancer. Sequencing was performed with immunoSEQ multiplex PCR; in TCRdb, only in-frame clones are kept and a portion is missing. This table has about 42,000 clones, 75% to 80% appearing once. Sample: PBMCs, taken after nivolumab (anti-PD-1) treatment. All receptors come from a person aged 35-79 years with oral cavity squamous cell carcinoma. CDR3s include the opening cysteine and the closing phenylalanine or tryptophan. Each record gives: V gene, D gene, J gene, clone size, CDR3 DNA, CDR3 protein. A D gene is named only where the DNA matches it firmly. A row's size may be missing; if present it is once, few, many or a size class.

TRBV27	TRBD1	TRBJ2-1	NA	TGTGCCAGCAGTTTAATAGGGACAGGAAATGCAAATGAGCAGTTCTTC	CASSLIGTGNANEQFF
TRBV19	TRBD1	TRBJ1-2	NA	TGTGCCAGTAGTCTAGGACAGGGAGCAGCTAACTATGGCTACACCTTC	CASSLGQGAANYGYTF
TRBV6-1	TRBD1	TRBJ2-7	NA	TGTGCCAGCAGTGAGGGACAGGGGATATACGAGCAGTACTTC	CASSEGQGIYEQYF
TRBV7-9	TRBD1	TRBJ2-5	NA	TGTGCCAGCAGCTCGGGACAGGGAGAAGAGACCCAGTACTTC	CASSSGQGEETQYF
TRBV7-9	NA	TRBJ1-1	NA	TGTGCCAGCAGCTTAAAGTGGAACACTGAAGCTTTCTTT	CASSLKWNTEAFF
TRBV20-1	NA	TRBJ1-2	NA	TGCAGTGTCGAGGGGGATGCTGGCTACACCTTC	CSVEGDAGYTF
TRBV10-1	TRBD1	TRBJ1-2	few	TGCGCCAGCAGTGCCGGGACAGGGTATGGCTACACCTTC	CASSAGTGYGYTF
TRBV9	NA	TRBJ1-6	NA	TGTGCCAGCAGCGTAGGGGAGAGCTCCTATAATTCACCCCTCCACTTT	CASSVGESSYNSPLHF
TRBV6-5	NA	TRBJ2-5	NA	TGTGCCAGCAGGCGACAAGAGACCCAGTACTTC	CASRRQETQYF
TRBV7-6	TRBD2	TRBJ2-1	NA	TGTGCCAGCAGCTTAGCGAGACTAGCGGGGGGGCCCCCGAATGAGCAGTTCTTC	CASSLARLAGGPPNEQFF
TRBV9	NA	TRBJ1-2	NA	TGTGCCAGCAGCGTAGGTCCAGGGCAAAGCTATGGCTACACCTTC	CASSVGPGQSYGYTF
TRBV2	NA	TRBJ1-5	NA	TGTGCCACCAGGGCCAACGAAGGCAATCAGCCCCAGCATTTT	CATRANEGNQPQHF